This T cell receptor (beta chain) was identified in a study of TIL therapy for anti-PD-1-resistant metastatic lung cancer. Time point denoted: pre-treatment sample, taken before nivolumab and TIL therapy. The tumor samples were excised metastases, mostly pleural nodules or supraclavicular lymph nodes. Patients then received nivolumab; progressors got lymphodepletion, TIL and IL-2. The libraries were made with immunoSEQ v3. Using immunoSEQ multiplex PCR, the repertoire was profiled, and TCRdb retains in-frame clones only, with some absent. The sample carries over 20,000 clones, 55% to 75% recorded once. Whole-study findings and limits: Many TIL product clones were absent from baseline tumor, suggesting clonal contraction.

This clone turned up a few times. Its antigen is as yet unknown. The CDR3 is 14 amino acids. The germline gives CDR1 GTSNPN, CDR2 SVGIG (reference sequence). With 0 bases removed from V and 4 bases from J, the gap between germline ends came to 7 bases. This sequence originates from a person between 25 and 79 years old with non-small cell lung cancer. Specimen: tumor tissue, collected at baseline. The V call is TRBV30, the J call TRBJ1-6; D remains unclear. This CDR3 reads CAWSVRTYNSPLHF. The DNA of the CDR3 is TGTGCCTGGAGTGTGAGAACTTATAATTCACCCCTCCACTTT.